A selection of T cell receptor beta chains follows, all from one sample in a study of shared clonotypes between healthy human individuals. Sequenced by immunoSEQ multiplex PCR; TCRdb stores in-frame clones only, minus some. The sample lists about 1.5 million clones; 95% to 99% were seen once. The sequencing sample was made of naive CD4+ T cells sorted from blood. The receptor set was obtained from a man younger than 45 in good health. The CDR3 runs from the conserved cysteine through the conserved F or W. A D gene is named only where the DNA matches it firmly. Only some rows state a clone size, as once, few, many or a class for expanded clones.

size	V	J	D	DNA	CDR3
.	TRBV10-3	TRBJ2-3	.	TGTGCCATCAGTGAGTCGAGAAGCACGCAGTATTTT	CAISESRSTQYF
.	TRBV11-2	TRBJ1-3	TRBD1	TGTGCCAGCAGCTCCGGACAGGGCAACGGAAACACCATATATTTT	CASSSGQGNGNTIYF
.	TRBV2	TRBJ2-5	.	TGTGCCAGCAGTGAGACAAACCCCCAAGAGACCCAGTACTTC	CASSETNPQETQYF
.	TRBV11-2	TRBJ2-1	TRBD2	TGTGCCAGCAGCCCACTAGCGGCGGGAGGACATAATGAGCAGTTCTTC	CASSPLAAGGHNEQFF
.	TRBV7-8	TRBJ1-2	.	TGTGCCAGCAGCCTACAAAACAGGGATGGCTACACCTTC	CASSLQNRDGYTF
once	TRBV5-1	TRBJ2-1	TRBD1	TGCGCCAGCAGCCAGGGGACAGGCCTGTCCGAGCAGTTCTTC	CASSQGTGLSEQFF
.	TRBV27	TRBJ2-1	.	TGTGCCAGCAGTTTCCGGGACCCACTGGCGGCCAATGAGCAGTTCTTC	CASSFRDPLAANEQFF
.	TRBV7-8	TRBJ2-5	.	TGTGCCAGCAGCTTGTCCGACCCCATGACAGTCGCGGGAATAATCGAGACCCAGTACTTC	CASSLSDPMTVAGIIETQYF
.	TRBV28	TRBJ1-5	.	TGTGCCAGCAGTTTATTGTGGGATCAGCCCCAGCATTTT	CASSLLWDQPQHF
.	TRBV27	TRBJ2-2	.	TGTGCCAGCAGTTTAGGGCCTCTAAGAAACACCGGGGAGCTGTTTTTT	CASSLGPLRNTGELFF
.	TRBV18	TRBJ2-3	.	TGTGCCAGCTCACTAAGGGGGGAAGATACGCAGTATTTT	CASSLRGEDTQYF
once	TRBV28	TRBJ2-2	TRBD2	TGTGCCAGCAGGAGCGGGACTACCGGGGAGCTGTTTTTT	CASRSGTTGELFF